The source of this T cell receptor beta chain is a study of cytomegalovirus exposure and HLA in healthy donors. Researchers ran the PCR with 60 Vbeta and 13 Jbeta primers. Measured with immunoSEQ multiplex PCR; TCRdb has only the in-frame clones, and not every one. The table shows some 180,000 clones, with roughly 67% occurring only once. Germline lookup yields CDR1 LNHNV and CDR2 YYDKDF (reference sequence). V was pared by 1 base and J by 7 bases, with 11 bases between. CDR3 length: 14 residues. The V call is TRBV15, the J call TRBJ1-5; tentatively, D is TRBD1 (6 bases). The sample was PBMCs. The TCR was taken from a woman aged 18-29 years in good health and CMV-seropositive. Written as DNA, the CDR3 is TGTGCCACCAGCAGAGTACAGGGAAACCAGCCCCAGCATTTT. Its protein product is CATSRVQGNQPQHF.